This T cell receptor beta chain came from a study of T cell responses to AZD1222 COVID-19 vaccine. At the level of the study: Second doses were pooled across both intervals (about 4 or about 12 weeks). Study outcomes and limitations: Two doses of AZD1222 preceded a rise in Spike-specific TCR breadth and depth. AZD1222 recipients seropositive at baseline numbered only 5 or 6. Reportedly, close to half of spike-specific TCRs are directed against unmutated variant regions.

Note on this clone: The antigen remains unidentified.

The assay was immunoSEQ multiplex PCR, and TCRdb's table has in-frame clones only and misses some. Among approximately 170,000 clones listed, 80% to 95% were seen once. The sequence was obtained from an adult in good health. Sequenced material: peripheral blood, taken on day 0 of AZD1222 vaccination.

The CDR3 DNA is TGCGCCAGCAGCCAACAGGGTACCCCTGGGGCCAACGTCCTGACTTTC. Amino acid sequence: CASSQQGTPGANVLTF. The chain links TRBV5-1 to TRBJ2-6, with D perhaps TRBD1 (6 bases). The CDR3 contains 16 residues. CDR1 and CDR2 from the germline V gene are SGHRS and YFSETQ. V lost 4 bases to trimming and J lost 2 bases, with 13 bases between them.